Presented here are 4 T cell receptor beta chains from one specimen sequenced in a study of blood T cell repertoires in COVID-19. Data came from immunoSEQ multiplex PCR; TCRdb stores just in-frame clones and leaves some out. There are approximately 270,000 clones in the sample; approximately 90% occur only once, and roughly 1.7% lies in the top ten. Sequenced: PBMCs or T cells enriched from blood (not recorded which). These receptors originate from a man aged 40-49 years who had recovered from COVID-19.

V gene TRBV5-1 combines with J gene TRBJ2-7, with 10 bases lining up with TRBD1. The CDR3 covers 14 residues. Germline V gene data show CDR1 as SGHRS and CDR2 as YFSETQ. Losses at the gene ends were 3 bases for V and 2 bases for J; bases not matched to a gene: 2. Here the CDR3 DNA reads TGCGCCAGCAGCTGGGGACAGGGGCCCTACGAGCAGTACTTC. It is translated as CASSWGQGPYEQYF.

With respect to this clone: The identical CDR3 is also encoded by other nucleotide sequences in the sample. The rearrangement links TRBV28 to TRBJ1-5; no clear D gene. This CDR3 comprises 13 residues. The V gene lost 6 bases and the J gene lost 4 bases, with 10 bases spanning the gap. Germline V gene sequence: CDR1 MDHEN, CDR2 SYDVKM. The CDR3 DNA reads as TGTGCCAGCAGCTGGCGAGGGAATCAGCCCCAGCATTTT. This gives the protein CASSWRGNQPQHF.

The V gene is TRBV7-2, the J gene TRBJ2-7; the match to TRBD1 covers 10 bases. The CDR3 has 19 amino acids. The trim removed 2 bases at V and 3 bases at J, leaving 16 bases unmatched. Germline V lookup: CDR1 SGHTA, CDR2 FQGNSA. The CDR3, as DNA: TGTGCCAGCAGCTTACCCAAGGACAGGGGGAACTTCATCCTCTACGAGCAGTACTTC. Its protein product is CASSLPKDRGNFILYEQYF.

This sequence joins TRBV6-2 or TRBV6-3 and TRBJ1-5, with a weak D call TRBD1 (6 bases). The germline CDR1 and CDR2 sequences are MNHEY and SVGEGT. CDR3 size: 16 residues. The V gene lost 6 bases and the J gene lost 4 bases, with 19 bases spanning the gap. CDR3: CASSPGRIQGNQPQHF. CDR3 coding DNA: TGTGCCAGCAGCCCTGGACGCATACAGGGAAATCAGCCCCAGCATTTT.